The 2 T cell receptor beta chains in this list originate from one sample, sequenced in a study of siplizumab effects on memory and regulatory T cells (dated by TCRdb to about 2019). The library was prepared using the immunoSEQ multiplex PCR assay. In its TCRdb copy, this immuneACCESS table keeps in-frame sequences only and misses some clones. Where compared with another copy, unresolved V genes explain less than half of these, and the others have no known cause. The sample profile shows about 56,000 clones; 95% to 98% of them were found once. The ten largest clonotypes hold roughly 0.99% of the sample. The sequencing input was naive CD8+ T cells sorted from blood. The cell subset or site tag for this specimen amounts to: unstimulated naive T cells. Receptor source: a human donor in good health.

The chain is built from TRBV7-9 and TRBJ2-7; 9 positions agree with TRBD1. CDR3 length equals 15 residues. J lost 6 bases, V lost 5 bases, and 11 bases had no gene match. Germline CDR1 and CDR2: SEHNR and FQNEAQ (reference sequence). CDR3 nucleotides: TGTGCCAGCAGCCTTGGGACAGGGATGCAGTCCGAGCAGTACTTC. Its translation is CASSLGTGMQSEQYF.

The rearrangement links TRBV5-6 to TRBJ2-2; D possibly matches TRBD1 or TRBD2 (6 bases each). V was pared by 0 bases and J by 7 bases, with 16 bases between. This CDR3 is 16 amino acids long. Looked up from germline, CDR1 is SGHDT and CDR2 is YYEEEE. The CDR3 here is CASSLAGIGGRGELFF. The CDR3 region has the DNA TGTGCCAGCAGCTTGGCGGGGATCGGGGGCCGCGGGGAGCTGTTTTTT.